What follows are 12 T cell receptor beta chains derived from one specimen sequenced in a study of neurological immune-mediated disorders (dated by TCRdb to about 2019). Libraries were constructed by 5' RACE. These reads were obtained on an Illumina HiSeq 2500. TCRdb reran the public reads through fastp at Q25 and MiXCR, keeping productive beta chains. Every entry covers one CDR3 protein and lists the most common genes and DNA from its rows. The sample includes around 46,000 distinct CDR3 sequences, with roughly a quarter observed a single time. The top ten hold 20% to 30% of the sample. Sequencing input: PBMCs. The receptors derive from a woman in her sixties or seventies in good health.

This clonotype was seen many times. This chain joins TRBV14 and TRBJ1-4, with 8 bases fitting TRBD1. With V trimmed by 4 bases and J by 3 bases, 4 bases remained unmatched. This CDR3 has 15 amino acids. CDR1 SGHDN and CDR2 FVKESK come from the germline V gene. The CDR3 protein is CASSREQGANEKLFF. CDR3 nucleotide sequence: TGTGCCAGCAGCCGGGAACAGGGGGCTAATGAAAAACTGTTTTTT.

The chain recombines TRBV14 with TRBJ1-1, with D perhaps matching TRBD1 (6 bases). Trimming shortened V by 4 bases and J by 7 bases, and 13 bases separated the two germline ends. Germline V gene data show CDR1 as SGHDN and CDR2 as FVKESK. This CDR3 is built from 13 residues. In DNA, the CDR3 is TGTGCCAGCAGCCGAGTAAAGACAGGTGAAGCTTTCTTT. Its protein is CASSRVKTGEAFF.

As to this clonotype: No DNA is shown, since the ends of the CDR3 on it are uncertain; the CDR3 is the one TCRdb lists. The chain couples TRBV4-1 to TRBJ2-2; TRBD1 reflects the table's D call only, with no check against the DNA. Germline lookup yields CDR1 MGHRA and CDR2 YSYEKL. Ends included, the CDR3 has 24 residues. The CDR3 is CASTNQTSMYLCASSIRGTGELFF.

The table lists this clonotype with a few counts. V and J are TRBV20-1 and TRBJ1-4; no definite D call. The germline V gene encodes CDR1 DFQATT and CDR2 SNEGSKA (reference sequence). V lost 0 bases to trimming and J lost 8 bases, with 13 bases between them. CDR3 length equals 14 residues. The CDR3 DNA reads as TGCAGTGCTAGAGATCCCGGCCGACGGGAAAAACTGTTTTTT. Translation: CSARDPGRREKLFF.

This clonotype was observed a handful of times. V is TRBV20-1 and J is TRBJ1-1; D perhaps matches TRBD1 (6 bases). The CDR3 contains 13 residues. The V gene's germline CDR1 is DFQATT and CDR2 SNEGSKA (reference sequence). V was clipped by 0 bases and J by 7 bases, with 12 bases between them. The CDR3 region is CSAREGAGVEAFF. The CDR3, as DNA: TGCAGTGCTAGAGAGGGGGCGGGGGTTGAAGCTTTCTTT.

This chain joins TRBV5-1 and TRBJ2-2; D call uncertain. The CDR3 covers 12 residues. V was clipped by 5 bases and J by 4 bases, with 6 bases between them. The germline CDR1 and CDR2 sequences are SGHRS and YFSETQ. DNA of the CDR3: TGCGCCAGCAGTGGTAGCACCGGGGAGCTGTTTTTT. Protein sequence: CASSGSTGELFF.

On this clonotype: One base away lies a much larger clone, so this may be a sequencing read error. The chain joins TRBV24-1 to TRBJ2-2, with D possibly TRBD1 on 5 matching bases. Germline loops: CDR1 KGHDR, CDR2 SFDVKD. This CDR3 spans 16 amino acids. This CDR3 is CATSDQGHANTWELFF. The CDR3 DNA reads TGTGCCACCAGTGACCAGGGTCACGCGAACACCTGGGAGCTGTTTTTT.

This clonotype was counted at least ten times. J is TRBJ2-7 and V is TRBV7-2, with D perhaps matching TRBD1 (5 bases). Germline V lookup: CDR1 SGHTA, CDR2 FQGNSA. V was shortened by 4 bases and J by 2 bases, with 9 bases between the two germline ends. This CDR3 comprises 13 residues. In DNA form, the CDR3 reads TGTGCCAGCAGCTACGACAGTACCTACGAGCAGTACTTC. Its translation is CASSYDSTYEQYF.

This clonotype was seen at least ten times. J is TRBJ2-1 and V is TRBV20-1; D is perhaps TRBD2 (6 bases). Germline V gene sequence: CDR1 DFQATT, CDR2 SNEGSKA (reference sequence). The CDR3 length is 15 residues. V was pared by 6 bases and J by 7 bases, with 22 bases between. The CDR3 DNA reads TGCAGTGCCCCCTCCGCCGGACTATTTCAAAATGAGCAGTTCTTC. It is translated as CSAPSAGLFQNEQFF.

This clonotype was recorded at least ten times. The chain is built from TRBV7-6 and TRBJ2-1; the D is unclear. Trimming pared 6 bases from V and 9 bases from J, leaving 15 bases between. This CDR3 region has 13 residues. Germline V CDR1 and CDR2: SGHVS, FNYEAQ. The CDR3 loop is CASSRLVATEQFF. CDR3 DNA: TGTGCCAGCAGTCGACTTGTAGCTACTGAGCAGTTCTTC. The variable domain in full, with the rest retrieved from reference TRBV7-6 and TRBJ2-1, is GAGVSQSPRYKVTKRGQDVALRCDPISGHVSLYWYRQALGQGPEFLTYFNYEAQQDKSGLPNDRFSAERPEGSISTLTIQRTEQRDSAMYRCASSRLVATEQFFGPGTRLTVL.

This clonotype has at least ten counts. The chain employs TRBV5-1 and TRBJ2-7, with D unclear. CDR3 length equals 12 residues. Trimming took off 4 bases at V and 2 bases at J, with 7 bases between the two ends. CDR1 and CDR2 (germline): SGHRS, YFSETQ. The CDR3 DNA is TGCGCCAGCAGCCCGCCGACCTACGAGCAGTACTTC. It specifies CASSPPTYEQYF.

The gene calls are TRBV20-1 and TRBJ2-1; 11 bases line up with TRBD2. V lost 6 bases to trimming and J lost 8 bases; unmatched junction nucleotides: 12. Germline-derived CDR1 and CDR2 are DFQATT and SNEGSKA (reference sequence). The CDR3 sequence is 15 residues long. The CDR3 loop is CSAQSGASGGHEQFF. For the CDR3, the DNA is TGCAGTGCCCAATCGGGGGCTAGCGGGGGGCATGAGCAGTTCTTC.